The clone carrying this T cell receptor (beta chain) was seen only a few times. The antigen remains undetermined. This sample was included in a study of vaccination and CD4 T cells after COVID-19. Germline V CDR1 and CDR2: SNHLY, FYNNEI. V trimming: 6 bases; J trimming: 8 bases; junction bases outside the gene matches: 15. This CDR3 spans 15 amino acids. An Oncomine TCR Beta short-read assay was used to sequence the DNA from cultured CD4+ T cells. TCRdb independently ran MiXCR on the PCR reads; one entry per CDR3 protein. The sample consists of around 19,000 distinct CDR3 sequences, 35% to 45% of them appearing once. Treatment defined: roughly 11-day PBMC culture with coronavirus spike peptide pools or control peptides (ViraFEST assay).

The chain combines TRBV2 with TRBJ1-2; 7 bases align to TRBD1. The sequence was obtained from a human donor who received a COVID-19 vaccine. The specimen was CD4+ T cells from blood, cultured in vitro, collected before SARS-CoV-2 vaccination. CDR3 bases: TGTGCCAGCAGCTTTATAGACCGGGACAGAGGCGGCTACACCTTC. Translating it yields CASSFIDRDRGGYTF.